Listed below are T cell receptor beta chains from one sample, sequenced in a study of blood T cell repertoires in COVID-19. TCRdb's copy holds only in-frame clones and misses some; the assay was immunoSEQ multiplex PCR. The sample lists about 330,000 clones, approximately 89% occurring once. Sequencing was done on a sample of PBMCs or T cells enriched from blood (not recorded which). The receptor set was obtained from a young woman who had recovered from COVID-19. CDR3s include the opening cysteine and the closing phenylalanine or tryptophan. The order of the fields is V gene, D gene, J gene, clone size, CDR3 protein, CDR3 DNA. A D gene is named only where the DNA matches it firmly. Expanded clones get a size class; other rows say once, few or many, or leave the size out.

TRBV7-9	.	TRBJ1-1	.	CASSLGLGLTEAFF	TGTGCCAGCAGCTTAGGTCTGGGGCTGACTGAAGCTTTCTTT
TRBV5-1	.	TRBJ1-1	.	CASSGTDRLTEAFF	TGCGCCAGCAGCGGAACCGACAGGCTCACTGAAGCTTTCTTT
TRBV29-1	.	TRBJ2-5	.	CSASTSQETQYF	TGCAGCGCTTCGACTAGCCAAGAGACCCAGTACTTC
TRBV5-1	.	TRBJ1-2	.	CASKNSDASYGYTF	TGCGCCAGCAAAAATTCAGATGCCTCCTATGGCTACACCTTC
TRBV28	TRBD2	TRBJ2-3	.	CASSSDRGGDTDTQYF	TGTGCCAGCAGTTCTGATCGGGGGGGAGACACAGATACGCAGTATTTT
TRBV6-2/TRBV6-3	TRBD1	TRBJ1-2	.	CASSPGQLYGYTF	TGTGCCAGCAGCCCGGGACAGCTCTATGGCTACACCTTC
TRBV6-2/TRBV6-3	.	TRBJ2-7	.	CASSWARTYEQYF	TGTGCCAGCAGTTGGGCACGGACTTACGAGCAGTACTTC
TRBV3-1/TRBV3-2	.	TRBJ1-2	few	CASSQDLGYTF	TGTGCCAGCAGCCAAGATCTTGGCTACACCTTC
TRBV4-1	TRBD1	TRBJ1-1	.	CASSQGTGYQAFF	TGCGCCAGCAGCCAAGGGACAGGGTACCAAGCTTTCTTT
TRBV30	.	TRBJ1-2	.	CAWSVRQGKIYGYTF	TGTGCCTGGAGTGTACGCCAGGGTAAGATCTATGGCTACACCTTC
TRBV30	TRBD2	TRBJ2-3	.	CAWSTGTGGQADTQYF	TGTGCCTGGAGTACCGGCACGGGGGGGCAAGCAGATACGCAGTATTTT
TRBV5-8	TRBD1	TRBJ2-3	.	CASSLVTGGADTQYF	TGTGCCAGCAGCTTGGTTACAGGGGGCGCAGATACGCAGTATTTT
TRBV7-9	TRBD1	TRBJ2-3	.	CASSWVTGGGPDTQYF	TGTGCCAGCAGCTGGGTGACAGGGGGCGGCCCGGATACGCAGTATTTT
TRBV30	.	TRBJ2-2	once	CAWSVTSRDGELFF	TGTGCCTGGAGTGTTACGTCCCGGGACGGGGAGCTGTTTTTT
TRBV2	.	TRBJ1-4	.	CASSEDGAPEKLFF	TGTGCCAGCAGTGAAGATGGGGCGCCTGAAAAACTGTTTTTT
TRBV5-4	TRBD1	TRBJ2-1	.	CASSGGQAFEQFF	TGTGCCAGCAGCGGGGGACAGGCGTTTGAGCAGTTCTTC
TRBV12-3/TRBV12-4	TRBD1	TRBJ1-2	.	CASRGQESYGYTF	TGTGCCAGCAGAGGACAGGAGTCCTATGGCTACACCTTC
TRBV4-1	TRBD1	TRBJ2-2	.	CASRPSSYRGITGELFF	TGCGCCAGCAGACCTTCTAGTTACAGGGGGATCACCGGGGAGCTGTTTTTT
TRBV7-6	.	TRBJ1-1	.	CASSLMGEVNTEAFF	TGTGCCAGCAGCTTAATGGGGGAGGTGAACACTGAAGCTTTCTTT
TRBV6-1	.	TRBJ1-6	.	CASSEYLWSRGLDSPLHF	TGTGCCAGCAGTGAATACCTATGGTCTAGAGGTTTGGATTCACCCCTCCACTTT
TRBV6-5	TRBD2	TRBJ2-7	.	CASGLAGDVREQYF	TGTGCCAGCGGACTAGCGGGGGACGTCCGCGAGCAGTACTTC
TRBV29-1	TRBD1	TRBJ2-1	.	CSVKGQYYNEQFF	TGCAGCGTCAAGGGACAGTACTACAATGAGCAGTTCTTC
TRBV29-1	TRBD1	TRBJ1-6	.	CSDDSVQGVPPYNSPLHF	TGCAGCGACGATAGCGTCCAGGGGGTCCCCCCGTATAATTCACCCCTCCACTTT
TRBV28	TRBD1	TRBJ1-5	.	CASRPEGQPLVFQHF	TGTGCCAGCAGGCCAGAGGGACAGCCTCTAGTATTCCAGCATTTT
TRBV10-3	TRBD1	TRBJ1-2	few	CAISDAVRTGGGYTF	TGTGCCATCAGTGACGCCGTACGGACAGGTGGGGGCTACACCTTC
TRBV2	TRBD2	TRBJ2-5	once	CASSSGGPRGETQYF	TGTGCCAGCAGTTCGGGGGGGCCGAGGGGTGAGACCCAGTACTTC
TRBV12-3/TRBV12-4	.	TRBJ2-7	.	CASSLGLPGEQYF	TGTGCCAGCAGTCTCGGACTGCCCGGGGAGCAGTACTTC
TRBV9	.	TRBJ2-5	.	CASSVGTSLETQYF	TGTGCCAGCAGCGTAGGAACTAGCTTGGAGACCCAGTACTTC
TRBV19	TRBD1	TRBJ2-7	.	CASSINRDRNEQYF	TGTGCCAGTAGTATAAACCGGGACAGAAACGAGCAGTACTTC
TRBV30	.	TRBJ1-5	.	CAWSSGDGRNQPQHF	TGTGCCTGGAGCTCAGGGGACGGTCGCAATCAGCCCCAGCATTTT
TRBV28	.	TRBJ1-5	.	CASSPPGEYQPQHF	TGTGCCAGCAGCCCTCCCGGTGAGTACCAGCCCCAGCATTTT
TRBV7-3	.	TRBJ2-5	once	CASSLDMGTQYF	TGTGCCAGCAGCTTAGACATGGGGACCCAGTACTTC
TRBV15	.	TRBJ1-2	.	CATSRGAGGNYGYTF	TGTGCCACCAGCAGAGGGGCGGGAGGTAACTATGGCTACACCTTC
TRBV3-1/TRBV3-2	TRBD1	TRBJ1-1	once	CASSHLDRLNTEAFF	TGTGCCAGCAGCCACCTGGACAGGCTGAACACTGAAGCTTTCTTT
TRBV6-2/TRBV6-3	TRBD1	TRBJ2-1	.	CASSPGTGDENEQFF	TGTGCCAGCAGTCCCGGGACAGGGGATGAGAATGAGCAGTTCTTC
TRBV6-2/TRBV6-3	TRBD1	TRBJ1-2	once	CASSYRRDSYGYTF	TGTGCCAGCAGTTACCGCCGGGACAGCTATGGCTACACCTTC
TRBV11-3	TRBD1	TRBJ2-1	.	CASSLGGTGRYNEQFF	TGTGCCAGCAGCTTAGGGGGGACAGGGCGCTACAATGAGCAGTTCTTC
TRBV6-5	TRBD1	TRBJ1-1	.	CASSLGTVEAFF	TGTGCCAGCAGCCTCGGGACAGTTGAAGCTTTCTTT
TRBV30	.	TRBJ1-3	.	CAWSRSSGNTIYF	TGTGCCTGGAGTCGTAGCTCTGGAAACACCATATATTTT
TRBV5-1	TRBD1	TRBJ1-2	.	CASSLTTGQGKGYTF	TGCGCCAGCAGCTTGACGACGGGACAGGGTAAAGGCTACACCTTC
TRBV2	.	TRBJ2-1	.	CASTRLTNEQFF	TGTGCCAGCACTCGACTAACCAATGAGCAGTTCTTC
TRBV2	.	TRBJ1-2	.	CASRMEGVSYGYTF	TGTGCCAGCAGGATGGAGGGAGTCAGCTATGGCTACACCTTC
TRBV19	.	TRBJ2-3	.	CASTGSSTDTQYF	TGTGCCAGTACAGGTTCCTCCACAGATACGCAGTATTTT
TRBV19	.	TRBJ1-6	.	CASSPDGRSLHF	TGTGCCAGTAGTCCGGATGGGAGGTCCCTCCACTTT
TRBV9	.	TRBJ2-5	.	CASSAGVQETQYF	TGTGCCAGCAGCGCCGGGGTACAAGAGACCCAGTACTTC
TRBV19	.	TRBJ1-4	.	CASSMNQIEKLFF	TGTGCCAGTAGTATGAACCAGATTGAAAAACTGTTTTTT
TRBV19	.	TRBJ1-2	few	CASSISPTAGGYTF	TGTGCCAGTAGTATAAGTCCGACAGCTGGTGGCTACACCTTC